The sequence of this T cell receptor (beta chain) was determined in a study of T-cell memory formation after mild COVID-19. One entry per CDR3 protein results from TCRdb running MiXCR on the 5' RACE reads. The sample holds approximately 190,000 distinct CDR3 sequences, roughly 18% seen once. This clonotype was counted between two and nine times. The sequence derives from an adult woman who had mild COVID-19 (a few samples of this study predate the infection). Cell type and time point are not known. The source material was PBMCs or a T cell subset sorted from them (not recorded which).

The CDR3 sequence: CATYRVYGGYTF. The CDR3 DNA follows: TGTGCCACGTACAGGGTGTACGGAGGCTACACCTTC. The chain is built from TRBV12-3 or TRBV12-4 and TRBJ1-2; a weak D match, TRBD1 (6 bases). The CDR3 is made up of 12 amino acids. V lost 10 bases to trimming and J lost 8 bases, with 17 bases between them.